This T cell receptor (beta chain) was found in a study of Ad26.COV2.S vaccination and SARS-CoV-2 variants. Study as a whole: Intramuscularly, Ad26.COV2.S was given either once or twice, 56 days apart. The study's findings and limits: Substantial breadth in spike-specific CD8+ and CD4+ T cell responses was reportedly seen after vaccination. Ad26.COV2.S recipients had broader spike-specific TCRs (P = 0.0014). It is possible that the TCR breadth and depth analyses underestimated the total T cell responses.

The germline V gene encodes CDR1 SEHNR and CDR2 FQNEAQ (reference sequence). The CDR3 runs to 13 residues. Trimming removed 2 bases at V and 8 bases at J, with 9 bases between. Treatment meaning: approximately 18 received Ad26.COV2.S at low or high dose, single or two shots; 5 received placebo; per-sample allocation not given. Samples were taken on day 63 after the first vaccine or placebo injection. The assay was immunoSEQ multiplex PCR, and TCRdb's table has in-frame clones only and misses some. The sample yields more than 300,000 clones, more than 85% seen once. A remark on this clone: As yet, its antigen is unknown.

The sequencing used peripheral blood, collected in a trial of Ad26.COV2.S vaccine versus placebo. This TCR was recovered from a person between 18 and 60 years old who received the Ad26.COV2.S COVID-19 vaccine or a placebo. The chain carries TRBV7-9 and TRBJ1-4; unclear D gene. The chain's CDR3 is CASSLFGEEKLFF. CDR3 DNA sequence: TGTGCCAGCAGCTTATTCGGGGAAGAAAAACTGTTTTTT.